Detailed here is one T cell receptor (beta chain). Its antigen is not identified. This entry comes from a study of cytomegalovirus exposure and HLA in healthy donors. Findings and limits, study-wide: Per a later analysis, about 15,000 TCR beta sequences showed association with HLA alleles at 0.05 false discovery rate.

In the PCR, 60 Vbeta and 13 Jbeta primers were used. Sequencing used immunoSEQ multiplex PCR; TCRdb keeps in-frame clones, though not all of them. The sample contains about 150,000 clones, roughly 65% of which appear only once. Healthy donors of bone marrow made up the group. This TCR was recovered from a man in his sixties in good health and CMV-seronegative. The sequenced sample consisted of PBMCs.

The CDR3 coding sequence is TGTGCCGGGGGGACAGCTGAAAAACTGTTTTTT. Translated: CAGGTAEKLFF. The gene calls are TRBV19 and TRBJ1-4, with 7 positions matching TRBD1. V was clipped by 11 bases and J by 7 bases; unmatched bases: 4. From germline, CDR1 is LNHDA and CDR2 SQIVND (reference sequence). CDR3 length: 11 residues.